This TCR beta chain derives from a study of shared clonotypes between healthy human individuals. The data were produced by immunoSEQ multiplex PCR, yet TCRdb's version contains in-frame clones alone and is incomplete. The sample contains millions of clones, about 95% of which appear only once. The CDR3 covers 13 residues. Trimming at V came to 3 bases and at J to 5 bases, leaving 3 bases not matched to a gene. Germline V gene data show CDR1 as MNHNS and CDR2 as SASEGT. What was sequenced was naive CD4+ T cells sorted from blood. Subset of the sample: CD45RA+ positively selected. This clonotype was sampled from a young man in good health. The rearrangement joins TRBV6-1 to TRBJ2-5, with 7 bases lining up with TRBD1. DNA of the CDR3: TGTGCCAGCAGTGATCCGGGACAGGAGACCCAGTACTTC. The encoded protein is CASSDPGQETQYF.